This T cell receptor beta chain was captured in a study of graft-versus-host responses after intestinal transplantation. The CDR3 runs to 13 residues. Per germline, CDR1 MNHNS and CDR2 SASEGT. The V end was cut by 5 bases, the J end by 0 bases, with 8 bases between. Some clones are missing from TCRdb's copy, which holds only in-frame ones; the method was immunoSEQ multiplex PCR. The profile covers 13,000 or so clones, with about 36% appearing a single time and around 1.1% taken by the ten largest. The receptor was isolated from a human patient who received an intestinal transplant. The sequencing here drew on alloreactive CD4+ T cells from a mixed lymphocyte reaction culture, taken before intestinal transplant. Regarding subset: CFSE-low proliferating T cells sorted from roughly 6-day pre-transplant mixed lymphocyte reaction (GvH or HvG direction). J is TRBJ2-7 and V is TRBV6-1; tentatively, D is TRBD1 (5 bases). CDR3 loop: CASSSGFSYEQYF. The DNA for the CDR3 is TGTGCCAGCAGTTCAGGGTTCTCCTACGAGCAGTACTTC.